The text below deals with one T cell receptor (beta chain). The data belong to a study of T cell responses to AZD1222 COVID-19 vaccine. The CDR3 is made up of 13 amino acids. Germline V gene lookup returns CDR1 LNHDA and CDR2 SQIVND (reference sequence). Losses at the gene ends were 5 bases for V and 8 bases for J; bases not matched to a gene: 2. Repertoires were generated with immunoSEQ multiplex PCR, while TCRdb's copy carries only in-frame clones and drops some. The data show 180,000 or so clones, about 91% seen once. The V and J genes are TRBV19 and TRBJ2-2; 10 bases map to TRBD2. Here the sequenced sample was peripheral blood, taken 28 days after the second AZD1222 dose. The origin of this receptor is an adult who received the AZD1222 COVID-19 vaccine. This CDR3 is CASSPSGGGELFF. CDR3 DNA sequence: TGTGCCAGTAGTCCTAGCGGGGGAGGGGAGCTGTTTTTT.